This T cell receptor beta chain was documented in a study of beta chain features in type 1 diabetes. Overall study results and limits: Patients with type 1 diabetes showed fewer VDJ junction insertions and more deletions. TCRB CDR3s from Type 1 diabetes patients were moderately but significantly shorter in all four CD4+ subsets.

Concerning this clone itself: What it binds is unknown.

Sequencing targeted expressed TCRB transcripts, as all isolated RNA had been reverse transcribed. TCRdb keeps only in-frame clones here, not all; method: immunoSEQ multiplex PCR. The data contain nearly 350,000 clones, 7% to 10% of them seen just once; the ten biggest clones take up roughly 1%. The germline V gene has CDR1 MGHRA and CDR2 YSYEKL. The CDR3 has 16 residues. The germline V and J ends were trimmed by 1 base and 7 bases, with 16 bases remaining between them. One heparinised draw of blood, averaging about 116 mL, came from each donor. Material: central memory CD4+ T cells from blood. This chain uses TRBV4-1 with TRBJ1-4, with D possibly matching TRBD1 (6 bases). The clonotype was recovered from a man aged 25-40 years with type 1 diabetes. The CDR3 is CASSQGSGTSSEKLFF. The CDR3 nucleotides are TGCGCCAGCAGCCAAGGATCCGGGACATCTAGTGAAAAACTGTTTTTT.